This T cell receptor (beta chain) was sequenced in a study of CD8 T cells in Susac syndrome. V lost 1 base to trimming and J lost 7 bases, with 8 bases between them. Germline assignment: CDR1 LGHNA and CDR2 YSLEER. The CDR3 contains 13 residues. Random hexamers were used to reverse transcribe an amount of roughly 0.5 to 1 ug RNA. MiXCR, applied by TCRdb to the immunoSEQ multiplex PCR reads, yields one record per CDR3 protein. Of 250,000 to 300,000 distinct CDR3 sequences in the sample, 70% to 90% were seen once. The chain links TRBV4-3 to TRBJ2-1; perhaps D is TRBD1 or TRBD2 (5 bases each). The origin of this receptor is a human donor with multiple sclerosis. The sample was CD8+ T cells from PBMCs. CDR3 DNA: TGCGCCAGCAGCCAAGCATGGGGGAATGAGCAGTTCTTC. This codes for CASSQAWGNEQFF.